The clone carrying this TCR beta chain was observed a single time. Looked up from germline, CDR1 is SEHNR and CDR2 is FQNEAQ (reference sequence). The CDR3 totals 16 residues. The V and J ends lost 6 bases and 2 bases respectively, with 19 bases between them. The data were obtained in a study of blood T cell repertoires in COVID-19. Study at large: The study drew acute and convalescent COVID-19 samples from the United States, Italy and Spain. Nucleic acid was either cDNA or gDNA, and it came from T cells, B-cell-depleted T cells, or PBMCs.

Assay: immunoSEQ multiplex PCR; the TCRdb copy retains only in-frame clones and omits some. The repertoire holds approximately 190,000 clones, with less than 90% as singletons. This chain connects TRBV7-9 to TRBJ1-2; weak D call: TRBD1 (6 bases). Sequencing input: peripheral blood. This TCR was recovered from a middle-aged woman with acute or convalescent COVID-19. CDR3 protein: CASSFDRPFRNYGYTF. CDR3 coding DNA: TGTGCCAGCAGTTTTGACAGGCCCTTTCGGAACTATGGCTACACCTTC.